Presented here are 29 T cell receptor beta chains from one specimen sequenced in a study of blood T cell repertoires in COVID-19. Clones were read by immunoSEQ multiplex PCR, and TCRdb kept only the in-frame ones, dropping some. In the table there are around 170,000 clones, 80% of which are singletons. The sample comprised peripheral blood. These receptors came from a man in his sixties or seventies with active or convalescent COVID-19.

This clone was seen just once. The chain uses TRBV18 and TRBJ2-7; 10 positions match TRBD1. V lost 3 bases, J lost 6 bases, and 8 bases stayed unmatched. This CDR3 is 15 amino acids long. Looked up from germline, CDR1 is KGHSH and CDR2 is LQKENI. CDR3 loop: CASSPAGTGEFEQYF. CDR3 nucleotide sequence: TGTGCCAGCTCACCGGCCGGGACAGGGGAGTTCGAGCAGTACTTC.

The rearrangement uses TRBV18 and TRBJ1-6; D is undetermined. Germline CDR1 is KGHSH and CDR2 is LQKENI. Trimming removed 3 bases at V and 10 bases at J, with 10 bases between. The CDR3 runs 13 residues. In DNA, the CDR3 is TGTGCCAGCTCACCGGAACCTAGCTCACCCCTCCACTTT. This codes for CASSPEPSSPLHF.

The J gene is TRBJ2-7, the V gene TRBV4-2; 8 positions agree with TRBD2. The length of the CDR3 is 15 residues. CDR1 and CDR2 (germline): LGHNA, YNFKEQ. With V trimmed by 1 base and J by 2 bases, 4 bases remained unmatched. The CDR3 bases are TGTGCCAGCAGCCAAGGTGGACTAGCCCCCTACGAGCAGTACTTC. Amino acids: CASSQGGLAPYEQYF.

As regards this clone: Other DNA sequences from this sample encode an identical CDR3 as well. The V gene is TRBV5-1, the J gene TRBJ2-5, with TRBD2 matching 11 bases. With 4 bases clipped from V and 1 base from J, the junction kept 0 bases outside the gene matches. This CDR3 comprises 14 residues. Germline V gene data show CDR1 as SGHRS and CDR2 as YFSETQ. The CDR3: CASSGTSGQETQYF. CDR3 nucleotide sequence: TGCGCCAGCAGCGGGACTAGCGGCCAAGAGACCCAGTACTTC.

The chain joins TRBV5-4 to TRBJ2-1; no clear D. CDR1 SGHNT and CDR2 YYREEE come from the germline V gene (reference sequence). The CDR3 extends over 15 amino acids. Trimming stripped 3 bases from V and 0 bases from J, with 10 bases between. The CDR3 coding sequence is TGTGCCAGCAGCTCCAGTGGCCTCTCCTACAATGAGCAGTTCTTC. This translates into CASSSSGLSYNEQFF.

A single count supports this clone. The chain recombines TRBV2 with TRBJ2-3; D gene uncertain. Trimming shortened V by 7 bases and J by 5 bases, and 10 bases separated the two germline ends. This CDR3 region has 12 residues. The germline V gene encodes CDR1 SNHLY and CDR2 FYNNEI. In nucleotides, the CDR3 is TGTGCCAGCAACCAGGTGGGAGATACGCAGTATTTT. It yields the protein CASNQVGDTQYF. Based on the CDR3 plus reference TRBV2 and TRBJ2-3, the full variable domain is EPEVTQTPSHQVTQMGQEVILRCVPISNHLYFYWYRQILGQKVEFLVSFYNNEISEKSEIFDDQFSVERPDGSNFTLKIRSTKLEDSAMYFCASNQVGDTQYFGPGTRLTVL.

The rearrangement links TRBV12-3 or TRBV12-4 to TRBJ2-7, with D perhaps TRBD1 (5 bases). V lost 1 base and J 5 bases, leaving 9 bases between the germline ends. This CDR3 comprises 13 residues. The CDR3 DNA is TGTGCCAGCAGTTTAGGGCAGGGAAACGAGCAGTACTTC. The encoded protein is CASSLGQGNEQYF.

This rearrangement joins TRBV7-9 to TRBJ2-3; 10 bases map to TRBD2. Trimming at V came to 3 bases and at J to 0 bases, leaving 3 bases not matched to a gene. The germline CDR1 and CDR2 sequences are SEHNR and FQNEAQ (reference sequence). The CDR3 contains 16 residues. The CDR3 protein is CASSFPAGGSTDTQYF. In nucleotides, the CDR3 is TGTGCCAGCAGCTTCCCAGCGGGAGGGAGCACAGATACGCAGTATTTT.

The chain joins TRBV7-2 to TRBJ2-7; possibly TRBD2 for D (6 bases). The germline V gene encodes CDR1 SGHTA and CDR2 FQGNSA. V gave up 0 bases and J gave up 6 bases, with 12 bases separating them. The CDR3 sequence is 14 residues long. CDR3 nucleotides: TGTGCCAGCAGCTTAGCTCAGGGAGGTAGCGAGCAGTACTTC. It translates to CASSLAQGGSEQYF.

The J gene is TRBJ2-6, the V gene TRBV7-9, with 7 nucleotides matching TRBD1. The CDR3 is 18 residues long. The germline V gene encodes CDR1 SEHNR and CDR2 FQNEAQ (reference sequence). Trimming took 5 bases from V and 2 from J; bases not matched to a gene: 12. The CDR3 coding sequence is TGTGCCAGCAGCCATCGAGACAGGGTTCGGGCTGGGGCCAACGTCCTGACTTTC. Translating it yields CASSHRDRVRAGANVLTF.

This chain joins TRBV2 and TRBJ1-1; D unresolved. Per the germline V gene, CDR1 is SNHLY and CDR2 is FYNNEI. Trimming stripped 5 bases from V and 1 base from J, with 8 bases between. The CDR3 is made up of 13 amino acids. CDR3 protein: CASSTYGNTEAFF. In DNA, the CDR3 is TGTGCCAGCAGTACTTACGGGAACACTGAAGCTTTCTTT.

The rearrangement joins TRBV7-9 to TRBJ2-7; TRBD2 matches 8 bases. The germline V gene encodes CDR1 SEHNR and CDR2 FQNEAQ (reference sequence). This CDR3 comprises 14 residues. V trimming: 4 bases; J trimming: 3 bases; junction bases outside the gene matches: 5. The CDR3 reads CASSSRGAVYEQYF. CDR3 bases: TGTGCCAGCAGCTCGCGGGGGGCCGTCTACGAGCAGTACTTC.

The chain has TRBV5-8 and TRBJ1-5, with D tentatively TRBD1 (6 bases). There are 16 residues in the CDR3. Germline V CDR1 and CDR2: SGHTS, YDEGEE. Trimming stripped 0 bases from V and 5 bases from J, with 15 bases between. The CDR3 reads CASSLEALGADQPQHF. CDR3 in DNA: TGTGCCAGCAGCTTGGAGGCCCTGGGGGCAGATCAGCCCCAGCATTTT.

CDR3 DNA: TGCGCCAGCTCCCTCGGGAGAACTAATGAAAAACTGTTTTTT. This gives the protein CASSLGRTNEKLFF. This sequence joins TRBV5-1 and TRBJ1-4; D is unclear. Trimming cost V 7 bases and J 1 base, with 11 bases left between them. CDR1 and CDR2 (germline): SGHRS, YFSETQ. This CDR3 is built from 14 residues.

The gene calls are TRBV11-2 and TRBJ1-1, with D tentatively TRBD1 (6 bases). With 0 bases removed from V and 5 bases from J, the gap between germline ends came to 16 bases. Germline values: CDR1 SGHAT, CDR2 FQNNGV. The CDR3 extends over 16 amino acids. CDR3 sequence (DNA): TGTGCCAGCAGCTTAGATAGATTAAAGAGGGGGACTGAAGCTTTCTTT. Translated, it gives CASSLDRLKRGTEAFF.

V usage is TRBV19 and J usage is TRBJ1-3; no definite D call. Trimming took 5 bases from V and 0 from J, leaving 11 bases between them. The CDR3 consists of 15 residues. Germline V gene lookup returns CDR1 LNHDA and CDR2 SQIVND (reference sequence). The CDR3 region is CASSSSDFSGNTIYF. The CDR3, as DNA: TGTGCCAGTAGTTCCTCAGATTTCTCTGGAAACACCATATATTTT. The complete variable domain, with remaining parts taken from reference TRBV19 and TRBJ1-3, reads DGGITQSPKYLFRKEGQNVTLSCEQNLNHDAMYWYRQDPGQGLRLIYYSQIVNDFQKGDIAEGYSVSREKKESFPLTVTSAQKNPTAFYLCASSSSDFSGNTIYFGEGSWLTVV.

This clone was counted a few times. The chain uses TRBV5-8 and TRBJ2-5, with a possible D match to TRBD2 (6 bases). Germline V lookup: CDR1 SGHTS, CDR2 YDEGEE. CDR3 length equals 15 residues. V lost 7 bases and J 4 bases, leaving 20 bases between the germline ends. CDR3 loop: CASGRGVPPLETQYF. CDR3 bases: TGTGCCAGCGGCCGCGGGGTACCACCGTTAGAGACCCAGTACTTC. The full variable domain, in which reference TRBV5-8 and TRBJ2-5 provide the parts outside the CDR3, is EAGVTQSPTHLIKTRGQQATLRCSPISGHTSVYWYQQALGLGLQFLLWYDEGEERNRGNFPPRFSGRQFPNYSSELNVNALELEDSALYLCASGRGVPPLETQYFGPGTRLLVL.

This clone turned up a few times. The chain is built from TRBV3-1 (or the pseudogene TRBV3-2) and TRBJ1-2; weak D call: TRBD1 (6 bases). CDR1 is LGHDT, CDR2 YNNKEL, per germline (reference sequence). V was cut by 3 bases and J by 1 base, with 9 bases left in between. CDR3 length equals 14 residues. CDR3 loop: CASSQGANNYGYTF. The CDR3 DNA follows: TGTGCCAGCAGCCAGGGGGCTAATAACTATGGCTACACCTTC.

This clone appeared a single time. The chain carries TRBV7-6 and TRBJ2-3; D ambiguous. This CDR3 has 16 residues. Between the trimmed V and J ends, which lost 1 base and 1 base, there was a span of 12 bases. Per germline, CDR1 SGHVS and CDR2 FNYEAQ. CDR3 sequence (DNA): TGTGCCAGCAGCTTAGATGCCGAAAGAGGCACAGATACGCAGTATTTT. Protein: CASSLDAERGTDTQYF.

The V gene is TRBV5-4, the J gene TRBJ1-1; a possible D gene is TRBD1 (5 bases). Germline CDR1 and CDR2: SGHNT and YYREEE (reference sequence). Trimming took off 5 bases at V and 0 bases at J, with 20 bases between the two ends. This CDR3 is built from 17 residues. The CDR3 coding sequence is TGTGCCAGCAGTTCACGACCCAGATTGGGGCTGAACACTGAAGCTTTCTTT. Its protein is CASSSRPRLGLNTEAFF.

The chain employs TRBV3-1 (or the pseudogene TRBV3-2) and TRBJ2-1; D is ambiguous. Germline CDR1 and CDR2: LGHDT and YNNKEL (reference sequence). V lost 0 bases and J 0 bases, leaving 12 bases between the germline ends. The CDR3 is made up of 17 amino acids. The CDR3: CASSQDLGGSSYNEQFF. CDR3 sequence (DNA): TGTGCCAGCAGCCAAGATCTTGGCGGAAGCTCCTACAATGAGCAGTTCTTC.

This chain uses TRBV7-8 with TRBJ2-1, with D maybe TRBD1 (6 bases). Germline assignment: CDR1 SGHVS and CDR2 FQNEAQ. V was shortened by 2 bases and J by 6 bases, with 11 bases between the two germline ends. The CDR3 spans 14 residues. Here the CDR3 DNA reads TGTGCCAGCAGCTTAAGACAGGCTGTCAATGAGCAGTTCTTC. It specifies CASSLRQAVNEQFF.

The chain is built from TRBV7-9 and TRBJ2-7; 11 nucleotides agree with TRBD2. The CDR3 is 17 amino acids. Germline lookup yields CDR1 SEHNR and CDR2 FQNEAQ (reference sequence). With 2 bases clipped from V and 3 bases from J, the junction kept 9 bases outside the gene matches. The CDR3 nucleotides are TGTGCCAGCAGCTTAAGAGTCTCGACTAGCGGGGACTACGAGCAGTACTTC. It is translated as CASSLRVSTSGDYEQYF.

The chain carries TRBV6-5 and TRBJ2-7, with D uncertain. V was shortened by 6 bases and J by 9 bases, with 15 bases between the two germline ends. The CDR3 loop spans 12 amino acids. The V gene's germline CDR1 is MNHEY and CDR2 SVGAGI. Written as DNA, the CDR3 is TGTGCCAGCAGGCAAGCGCCTCATGCGCAGTACTTC. Residues: CASRQAPHAQYF.

This clone was detected a few times. The gene calls are TRBV11-2 and TRBJ2-2; TRBD1 matches at 8 bases. V lost 7 bases and J lost 7; bases outside the gene matches: 11. Looked up from germline, CDR1 is SGHAT and CDR2 is FQNNGV. The CDR3 has 15 residues. CDR3 bases: TGTGCCAGCACTCCCGGACAGGGATATCACGGGGAGCTGTTTTTT. It encodes CASTPGQGYHGELFF. The whole variable domain, remainder taken from reference TRBV11-2 and TRBJ2-2, is EAGVAQSPRYKIIEKRQSVAFWCNPISGHATLYWYQQILGQGPKLLIQFQNNGVVDDSQLPKDRFSAERLKGVDSTLKIQPAKLEDSAVYLCASTPGQGYHGELFFGEGSRLTVL.

In this sample, this clone turned up once. The genes are TRBV27 and TRBJ2-7; 7 bases are shared with TRBD2. This CDR3 spans 14 amino acids. CDR1 is MNHEY and CDR2 is SMNVEV in the germline V gene (reference sequence). The V gene end was trimmed by 5 bases and the J gene end by 7 bases; junction bases not matched to a gene: 11. The CDR3 nucleotides read TGTGCCAGCAGTAACCGCGGGAGTTTGAGGGAGCAGTACTTC. Translated: CASSNRGSLREQYF.

This clone appeared once. The CDR3 bases are TGTGCCAGCAGCGCGCTAGGGGGCTACACTGAAGCTTTCTTT. This translates into CASSALGGYTEAFF. The chain uses TRBV6-5 and TRBJ1-1; 7 bases map to TRBD1. The germline gives CDR1 MNHEY, CDR2 SVGAGI. The CDR3 runs 14 residues. J lost 3 bases, V lost 6 bases, and 7 bases had no gene match.

The genes are TRBV10-3 and TRBJ2-7; D is perhaps TRBD2 (5 bases). Germline V gene data show CDR1 as ENHRY and CDR2 as SYGVKD. The V gene lost 6 bases and the J gene lost 6 bases, with 12 bases spanning the gap. The CDR3 spans 12 residues. CDR3 in amino acids: CAISVTSFEQYF. The CDR3 region has the DNA TGTGCCATCAGCGTTACTAGTTTCGAGCAGTACTTC.

The rearrangement uses TRBV27 and TRBJ1-5, with 8 bases matching TRBD1. V trimming: 3 bases; J trimming: 5 bases; junction bases outside the gene matches: 3. In germline, CDR1 is MNHEY, CDR2 SMNVEV (reference sequence). The CDR3 has 14 residues. The CDR3 DNA is TGTGCCAGCAGTTTCGGACAGGGATATCAGCCCCAGCATTTT. Translating gives CASSFGQGYQPQHF.